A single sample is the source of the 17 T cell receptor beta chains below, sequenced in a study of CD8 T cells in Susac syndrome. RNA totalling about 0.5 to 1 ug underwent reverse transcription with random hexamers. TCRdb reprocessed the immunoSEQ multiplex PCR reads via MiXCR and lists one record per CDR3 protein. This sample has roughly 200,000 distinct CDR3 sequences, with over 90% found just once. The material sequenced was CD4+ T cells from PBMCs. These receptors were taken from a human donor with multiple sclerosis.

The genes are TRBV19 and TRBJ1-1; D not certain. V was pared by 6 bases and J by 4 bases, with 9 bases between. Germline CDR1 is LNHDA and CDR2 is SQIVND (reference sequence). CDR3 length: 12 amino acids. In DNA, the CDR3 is TGTGCCAGTAGCGCAGTGGGCACTGAAGCTTTCTTT. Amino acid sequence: CASSAVGTEAFF.

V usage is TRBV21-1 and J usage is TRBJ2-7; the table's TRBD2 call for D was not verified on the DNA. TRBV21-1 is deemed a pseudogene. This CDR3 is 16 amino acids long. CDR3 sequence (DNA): TGTGCCAGCAGGAGATGCATAGCGGGGGGGCCCTACGAGCAGTACTTC. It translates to CASRRCIAGGPYEQYF.

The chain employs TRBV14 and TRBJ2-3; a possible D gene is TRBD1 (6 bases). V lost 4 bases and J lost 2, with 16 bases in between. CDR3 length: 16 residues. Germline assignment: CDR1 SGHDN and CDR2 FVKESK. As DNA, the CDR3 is TGTGCCAGCAGCCCCGGTAGGAACAGGGACACAGATACGCAGTATTTT. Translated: CASSPGRNRDTDTQYF.

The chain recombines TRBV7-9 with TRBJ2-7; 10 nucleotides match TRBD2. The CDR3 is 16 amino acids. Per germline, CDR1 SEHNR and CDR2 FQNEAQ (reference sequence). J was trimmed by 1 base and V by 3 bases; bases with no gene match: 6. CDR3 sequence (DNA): TGTGCCAGCAGCTTTAACTTAGCGGGGGGATCCTACGAGCAGTACTTC. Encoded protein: CASSFNLAGGSYEQYF.

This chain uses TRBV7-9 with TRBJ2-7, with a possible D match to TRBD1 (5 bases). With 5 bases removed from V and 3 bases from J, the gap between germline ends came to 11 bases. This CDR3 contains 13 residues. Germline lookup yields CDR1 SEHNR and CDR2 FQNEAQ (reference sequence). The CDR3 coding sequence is TGTGCCAGCAGCCGTGACAGCTACTACGAGCAGTACGTC. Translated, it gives CASSRDSYYEQYV.

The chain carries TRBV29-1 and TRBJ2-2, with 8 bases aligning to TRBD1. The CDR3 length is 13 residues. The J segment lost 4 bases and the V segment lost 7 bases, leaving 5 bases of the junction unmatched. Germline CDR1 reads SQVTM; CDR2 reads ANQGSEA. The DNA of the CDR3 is TGCAGCGGAGGGACAGGTCCCACCGGGGAGCTGTTTTTT. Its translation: CSGGTGPTGELFF.

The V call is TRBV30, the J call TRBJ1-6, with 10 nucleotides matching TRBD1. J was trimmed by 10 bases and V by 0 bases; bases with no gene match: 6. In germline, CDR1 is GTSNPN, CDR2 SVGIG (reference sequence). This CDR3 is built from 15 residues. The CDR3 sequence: CAWSVLRQGASPLHF. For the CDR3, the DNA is TGTGCCTGGAGTGTACTAAGACAGGGGGCATCACCCCTCCACTTT. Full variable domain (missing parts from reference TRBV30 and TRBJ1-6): SQTIHQWPATLVQPVGSPLSLECTVEGTSNPNLYWYRQAAGRGLQLLFYSVGIGQISSEVPQNLSASRPQDRQFILSSKKLLLSDSGFYLCAWSVLRQGASPLHFGNGTRLTVT.

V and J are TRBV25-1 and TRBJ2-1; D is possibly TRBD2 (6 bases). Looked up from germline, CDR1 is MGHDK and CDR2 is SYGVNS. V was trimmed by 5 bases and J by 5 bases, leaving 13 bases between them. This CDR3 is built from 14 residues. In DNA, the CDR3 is TGTGCCAGCAGTAATTCGGGAGCCGACAATGAGCAGTTCTTC. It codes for CASSNSGADNEQFF.

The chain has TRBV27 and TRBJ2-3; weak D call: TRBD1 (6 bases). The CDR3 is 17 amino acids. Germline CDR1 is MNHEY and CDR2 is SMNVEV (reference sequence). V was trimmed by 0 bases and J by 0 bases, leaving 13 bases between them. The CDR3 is CASSLSKTTGSTDTQYF. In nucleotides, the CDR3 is TGTGCCAGCAGTTTATCGAAGACCACAGGGAGCACAGATACGCAGTATTTT.

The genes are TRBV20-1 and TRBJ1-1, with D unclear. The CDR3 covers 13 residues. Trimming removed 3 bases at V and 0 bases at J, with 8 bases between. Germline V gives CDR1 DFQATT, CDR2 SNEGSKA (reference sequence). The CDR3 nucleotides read TGCAGTGCTAGTACCACGGTGAACACTGAAGCTTTCTTT. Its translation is CSASTTVNTEAFF.

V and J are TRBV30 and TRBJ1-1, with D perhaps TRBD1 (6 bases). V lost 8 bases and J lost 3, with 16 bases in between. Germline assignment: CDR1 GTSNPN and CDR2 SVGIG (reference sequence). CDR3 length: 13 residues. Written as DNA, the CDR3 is TGTGCCATCAACAGGGCGGGGTACACTGAAGCTTTCTTT. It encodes CAINRAGYTEAFF. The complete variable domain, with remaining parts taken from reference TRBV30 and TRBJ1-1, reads SQTIHQWPATLVQPVGSPLSLECTVEGTSNPNLYWYRQAAGRGLQLLFYSVGIGQISSEVPQNLSASRPQDRQFILSSKKLLLSDSGFYLCAINRAGYTEAFFGQGTRLTVV.

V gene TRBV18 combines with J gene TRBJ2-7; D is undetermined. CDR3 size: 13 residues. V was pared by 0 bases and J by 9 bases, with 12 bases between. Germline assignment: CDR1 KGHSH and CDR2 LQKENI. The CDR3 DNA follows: TGTGCCAGCTCACCACCCCAGGAGAGCGTGCAGTACTTC. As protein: CASSPPQESVQYF.

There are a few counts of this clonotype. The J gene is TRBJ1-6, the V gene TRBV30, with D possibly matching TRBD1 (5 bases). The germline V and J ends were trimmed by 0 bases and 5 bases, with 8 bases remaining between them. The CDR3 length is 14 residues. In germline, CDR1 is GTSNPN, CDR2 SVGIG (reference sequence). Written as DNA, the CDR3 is TGTGCCTGGAGTGTAAGGGACCATAATTCACCCCTCCACTTT. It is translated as CAWSVRDHNSPLHF.

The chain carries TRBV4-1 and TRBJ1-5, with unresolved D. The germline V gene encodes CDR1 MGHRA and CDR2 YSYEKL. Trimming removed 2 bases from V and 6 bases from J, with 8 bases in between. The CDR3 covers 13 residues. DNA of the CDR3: TGCGCCAGCAGCCAATTACACGGTCAGCCCCAGCATTTT. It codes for CASSQLHGQPQHF.

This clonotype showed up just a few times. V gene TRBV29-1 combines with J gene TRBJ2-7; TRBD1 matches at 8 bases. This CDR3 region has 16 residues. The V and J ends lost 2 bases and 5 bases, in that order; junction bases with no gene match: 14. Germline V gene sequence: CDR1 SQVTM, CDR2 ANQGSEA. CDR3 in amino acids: CSVELVMRQGINEQYF. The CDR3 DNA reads TGCAGCGTTGAATTGGTAATGAGACAGGGGATCAACGAGCAGTACTTC.

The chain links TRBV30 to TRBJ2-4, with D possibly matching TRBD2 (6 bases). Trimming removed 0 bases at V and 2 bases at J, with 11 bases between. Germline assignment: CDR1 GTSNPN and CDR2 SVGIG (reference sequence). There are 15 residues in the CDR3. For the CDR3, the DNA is TGTGCCTGGAGTGTACAGGAGGGGACCAAAAACATTCAGTACTTC. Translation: CAWSVQEGTKNIQYF. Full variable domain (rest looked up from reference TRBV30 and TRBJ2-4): SQTIHQWPATLVQPVGSPLSLECTVEGTSNPNLYWYRQAAGRGLQLLFYSVGIGQISSEVPQNLSASRPQDRQFILSSKKLLLSDSGFYLCAWSVQEGTKNIQYFGAGTRLSVL.

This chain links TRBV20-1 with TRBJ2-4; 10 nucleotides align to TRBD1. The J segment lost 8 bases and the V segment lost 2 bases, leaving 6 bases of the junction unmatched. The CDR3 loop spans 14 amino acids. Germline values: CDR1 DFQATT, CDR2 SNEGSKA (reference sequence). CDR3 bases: TGCAGTGCTAGATTCCGGGACAGGGGATACATTCAGTACTTC. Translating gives CSARFRDRGYIQYF.